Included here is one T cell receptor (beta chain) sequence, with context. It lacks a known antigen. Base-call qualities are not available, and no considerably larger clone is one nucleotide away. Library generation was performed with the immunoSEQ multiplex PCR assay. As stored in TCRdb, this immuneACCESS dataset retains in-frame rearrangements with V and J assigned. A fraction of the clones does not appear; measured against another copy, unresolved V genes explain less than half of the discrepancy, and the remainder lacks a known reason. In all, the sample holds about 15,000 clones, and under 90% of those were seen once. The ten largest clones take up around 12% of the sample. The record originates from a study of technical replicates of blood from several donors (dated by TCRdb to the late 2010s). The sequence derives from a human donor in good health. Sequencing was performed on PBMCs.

In nucleotides, the sequence is TGTGCCAGCAGTTTATTGCGCTCCTACGAGCAGTACTTC. It is translated as CASSLLRSYEQYF. This sequence uses TRBV27 and TRBJ2-7; too little of a D gene remains to name it. The germline V gene (reference sequence) supplies CDR1 MNHEY and CDR2 SMNVEV. Trimming takes 1 base from V and 0 bases from J, and the germline ends sit 4 bases apart. The CDR3 starts with the cysteine, ends with the phenylalanine, and has 13 residues. The CDR3 DNA has 39 bases and is translated from base 1.